A single sample is the source of the 26 T cell receptor beta chains below, sequenced in a study of blood T cell repertoires in COVID-19. Assay: immunoSEQ multiplex PCR; the TCRdb copy retains only in-frame clones and omits some. Found here are around 430,000 clones, 85% to 90% of them singletons; the top ten hold approximately 9.3%. Source material: PBMCs or T cells enriched from blood (not recorded which). These receptors all come from a woman in her forties or fifties who had recovered from COVID-19.

J is TRBJ1-1 and V is TRBV19; weak D call: TRBD1 (6 bases). V lost 5 bases and J 6 bases, leaving 16 bases between the germline ends. Looked up from germline, CDR1 is LNHDA and CDR2 is SQIVND (reference sequence). The CDR3 extends over 14 amino acids. The CDR3 loop reads CASSVYGGPSEAFF. The CDR3 coding sequence is TGTGCCAGTAGTGTTTATGGGGGCCCCTCTGAAGCTTTCTTT.

This rearrangement joins TRBV11-2 to TRBJ2-1; the match to TRBD2 covers 11 bases. Trimming took 1 base from V and 8 from J; bases not matched to a gene: 7. Germline CDR1 reads SGHAT; CDR2 reads FQNNGV. CDR3 size: 16 residues. CDR3 bases: TGTGCCAGCAGCTTAGTTATAGCGGGGGGGCCCTATGAGCAGTTCTTC. Translating gives CASSLVIAGGPYEQFF.

The CDR3: CASSQDQGAGVYYGYTF. The DNA for the CDR3 is TGCGCCAGCAGCCAAGATCAGGGGGCAGGAGTATACTATGGCTACACCTTC. This rearrangement joins TRBV4-3 to TRBJ1-2; the match to TRBD1 covers 8 bases. Germline lookup yields CDR1 LGHNA and CDR2 YSLEER. The CDR3 is made up of 17 amino acids. Germline trimming cut 0 bases from V and 3 bases from J; bases unmatched to any gene: 9.

The chain recombines TRBV2 with TRBJ2-7; D is possibly TRBD1 (6 bases). CDR1 and CDR2 (germline): SNHLY, FYNNEI. The CDR3 contains 13 residues. Trimming pared 7 bases from V and 3 bases from J, leaving 13 bases between. For the CDR3, the DNA is TGTGCCAGCAATAACAGGGTAGGCTACGAGCAGTACTTC. Protein product: CASNNRVGYEQYF.

The chain employs TRBV5-1 and TRBJ2-1; 8 bases match TRBD1. The CDR3 is 15 residues long. The germline V gene has CDR1 SGHRS and CDR2 YFSETQ. V lost 4 bases to trimming and J lost 2 bases; unmatched junction nucleotides: 5. The CDR3 here is CASSNTGGPYNEQFF. The CDR3 DNA is TGCGCCAGCAGCAATACAGGGGGTCCCTACAATGAGCAGTTCTTC.

The chain's CDR3 is CASSPGTHSGNTIYF. As DNA, the CDR3 is TGTGCCAGCAGTCCCGGGACACACTCTGGAAACACCATATATTTT. The chain carries TRBV6-5 and TRBJ1-3; the D gene is possibly TRBD1 (6 bases). The CDR3 contains 15 residues. V shed 5 bases and J shed 0 bases, with 11 bases lying between them. Germline CDR1 and CDR2: MNHEY and SVGAGI.

The CDR3 sequence is CASSPSDRGQEQYF. The CDR3 bases are TGTGCCAGCTCACCTTCCGACAGGGGGCAGGAGCAGTACTTC. This chain uses TRBV18 with TRBJ2-7; 10 bases map to TRBD1. The CDR3 consists of 14 residues. Germline CDR1 KGHSH, CDR2 LQKENI. V trimming: 3 bases; J trimming: 7 bases; junction bases outside the gene matches: 6.

V gene TRBV5-1 combines with J gene TRBJ1-4; D is ambiguous. V was cut by 5 bases and J by 8 bases, with 13 bases left in between. CDR1 and CDR2 from the germline V gene are SGHRS and YFSETQ. The CDR3 loop spans 13 amino acids. The CDR3 DNA follows: TGCGCCAGCAGGGCGGAGGGAGGCGAAAAACTGTTTTTT. The encoded protein is CASRAEGGEKLFF. Based on the CDR3 plus reference TRBV5-1 and TRBJ1-4, the full variable domain is KAGVTQTPRYLIKTRGQQVTLSCSPISGHRSVSWYQQTPGQGLQFLFEYFSETQRNKGNFPGRFSGRQFSNSRSEMNVSTLELGDSALYLCASRAEGGEKLFFGSGTQLSVL.

This chain uses TRBV19 with TRBJ1-2; the match to TRBD1 covers 7 bases. V shed 10 bases and J 3 bases; nucleotides not matched to a gene: 14. The CDR3 is made up of 15 amino acids. Germline CDR1 is LNHDA and CDR2 is SQIVND (reference sequence). The CDR3 DNA reads as TGTGCCACCAAAAGGTCATCCGGGACAGACTATGGCTACACCTTC. This encodes CATKRSSGTDYGYTF. The variable domain in full, with the rest retrieved from reference TRBV19 and TRBJ1-2, is DGGITQSPKYLFRKEGQNVTLSCEQNLNHDAMYWYRQDPGQGLRLIYYSQIVNDFQKGDIAEGYSVSREKKESFPLTVTSAQKNPTAFYLCATKRSSGTDYGYTFGSGTRLTVV.

CDR3: CASRGQGGYTF. CDR3 in DNA: TGTGCCAGCAGAGGACAGGGTGGCTACACCTTC. The V gene is TRBV6-5, the J gene TRBJ1-2; 8 nucleotides align to TRBD1. Looked up from germline, CDR1 is MNHEY and CDR2 is SVGAGI. The V segment lost 6 bases and the J segment 7 bases; nucleotides outside the gene matches: 1. The CDR3 totals 11 residues.

This clone was counted only a few times. This sequence joins TRBV7-2 and TRBJ2-1; 10 bases agree with TRBD2. Germline assignment: CDR1 SGHTA and CDR2 FQGNSA. The J segment lost 2 bases and the V segment lost 5 bases, leaving 6 bases of the junction unmatched. The CDR3 has 16 residues. The CDR3 nucleotides read TGTGCCAGCAGCAAAACTAGCGGGGCCCCCTACAATGAGCAGTTCTTC. It translates to CASSKTSGAPYNEQFF.

The chain couples TRBV9 to TRBJ2-3; D is perhaps TRBD2 (5 bases). From germline, CDR1 is SGDLS and CDR2 YYNGEE. Trimming took 0 bases from V and 0 from J, leaving 14 bases between them. The CDR3 contains 17 residues. CDR3 coding DNA: TGTGCCAGCAGCGTAGAAGGATGGGGAGATAGCACAGATACGCAGTATTTT. It is translated as CASSVEGWGDSTDTQYF.

The chain has TRBV7-2 and TRBJ1-6, with 9 bases that match TRBD1. Unmatched junction bases numbered 9, after V lost 5 bases and J lost 7 bases. Germline V gives CDR1 SGHTA, CDR2 FQGNSA. The CDR3 is 16 residues long. The CDR3 region is CASSVRIQGANSPLHF. DNA of the CDR3: TGTGCCAGCAGCGTTAGGATACAGGGGGCGAATTCACCCCTCCACTTT.

This clone was seen a few times. V gene TRBV29-1 combines with J gene TRBJ2-7; no clear D gene. CDR3 length equals 13 residues. Germline values: CDR1 SQVTM, CDR2 ANQGSEA. The V and J ends lost 6 bases and 3 bases respectively, with 15 bases between them. CDR3 sequence reads: CSVQSTEYYEQYF. The CDR3 DNA follows: TGCAGCGTACAGTCAACCGAGTACTACGAGCAGTACTTC.

This clone was counted once. The V call is TRBV5-1, the J call TRBJ2-3; D uncertain. This CDR3 is built from 13 residues. Germline V gives CDR1 SGHRS, CDR2 YFSETQ. V was cut by 4 bases and J by 4 bases, with 10 bases left in between. CDR3 sequence: CASSQVGPDTQYF. The CDR3 coding sequence is TGCGCCAGCAGCCAGGTGGGCCCAGATACGCAGTATTTT.

This chain joins TRBV10-3 and TRBJ2-7; 9 nucleotides align to TRBD1. Germline trimming cut 10 bases from V and 1 base from J; bases unmatched to any gene: 5. This CDR3 is 13 amino acids long. CDR1 and CDR2 from the germline V gene are ENHRY and SYGVKD. The CDR3 DNA follows: TGTGCCACGGGGACAGGGACTTCCTACGAGCAGTACTTC. Its protein is CATGTGTSYEQYF.

The rearrangement joins TRBV19 to TRBJ1-2; D call uncertain. The CDR3 contains 15 residues. V shed 0 bases and J shed 7 bases, with 15 bases lying between them. The germline V gene encodes CDR1 LNHDA and CDR2 SQIVND (reference sequence). CDR3 sequence: CASSIELVSPGGYTF. The CDR3 DNA is TGTGCCAGTAGTATAGAGCTGGTATCCCCCGGTGGCTACACCTTC.

This clone was picked up a small number of times. The chain joins TRBV5-1 to TRBJ2-5; D is perhaps TRBD2 (6 bases). CDR1 is SGHRS and CDR2 is YFSETQ in the germline V gene. V lost 0 bases, J lost 3 bases, and 18 bases lay in between. CDR3 size: 17 residues. The CDR3 nucleotides are TGCGCCAGCAGCTTGGGTTCACGCGCGGGGCTGGAAGAGACCCAGTACTTC. It yields the protein CASSLGSRAGLEETQYF.

The chain couples TRBV18 to TRBJ1-6; D is perhaps TRBD1 (5 bases). Trimming took off 6 bases at V and 10 bases at J, with 16 bases between the two ends. Germline lookup yields CDR1 KGHSH and CDR2 LQKENI. This CDR3 has 14 amino acids. Here the CDR3 DNA reads TGTGCCAGCTCGCCCAGCCGGGGGAGCTCACCCCTCCACTTT. Amino acid sequence: CASSPSRGSSPLHF. Filled out from reference TRBV18 and TRBJ1-6, the complete variable domain reads NAGVMQNPRHLVRRRGQEARLRCSPMKGHSHVYWYRQLPEEGLKFMVYLQKENIIDESGMPKERFSAEFPKEGPSILRIQQVVRGDSAAYFCASSPSRGSSPLHFGNGTRLTVT.

Worth noting for this clone: A junction end diverges from the germline sequence, so it may reflect a read error. The chain couples TRBV7-2 to TRBJ2-3; 9 nucleotides line up with TRBD1. The germline V gene has CDR1 SGHTA and CDR2 FQGNSA. This CDR3 has 15 amino acids. The CDR3 protein is CASGLPGQGTDTQYF. The CDR3 DNA is TGTGCCAGCGGCTTACCGGGACAGGGAACAGATACGCAGTATTTT.

V is TRBV24-1 and J is TRBJ2-1, with 10 bases matching TRBD2. The V gene's germline CDR1 is KGHDR and CDR2 SFDVKD. This CDR3 has 15 amino acids. The V and J ends lost 9 bases and 2 bases, in that order; junction bases with no gene match: 6. The CDR3 nucleotides are TGTGCCACCCGTGGTAGCGGGGGGACCTACAATGAGCAGTTCTTC. Protein sequence: CATRGSGGTYNEQFF.

The CDR3 sequence is CASSSYSPGENEKLFF. CDR3 coding DNA: TGTGCCAGCAGTTCTTACAGCCCCGGGGAGAATGAAAAACTGTTTTTT. The chain uses TRBV27 and TRBJ1-4; D gene ambiguous. V lost 4 bases and J lost 5, with 17 bases in between. CDR3 size: 16 residues. CDR1 and CDR2 (germline): MNHEY, SMNVEV (reference sequence).

The chain recombines TRBV10-3 with TRBJ2-1; no clear D gene. Germline lookup yields CDR1 ENHRY and CDR2 SYGVKD. The CDR3 consists of 11 residues. V was clipped by 4 bases and J by 8 bases, with 6 bases between them. DNA of the CDR3: TGTGCCATCAGTGGCGAGTATGAGCAGTTCTTC. Translating gives CAISGEYEQFF.

The CDR3 region has the DNA TGTGCCAGCAGCCAAGAGGGGACAGCAAGCACAGATACGCAGTATTTT. The encoded protein is CASSQEGTASTDTQYF. The rearrangement links TRBV3-1 (or the pseudogene TRBV3-2) to TRBJ2-3, with TRBD1 matching over 7 bases. The CDR3 runs 16 residues. Germline values: CDR1 LGHDT, CDR2 YNNKEL (reference sequence). V trimming: 0 bases; J trimming: 0 bases; junction bases outside the gene matches: 3.

The chain carries TRBV5-8 and TRBJ1-4, with 10 bases aligning to TRBD1. V was pared by 4 bases and J by 8 bases, with 8 bases of the junction left unmatched. CDR1 and CDR2 from the germline V gene are SGHTS and YDEGEE. The CDR3 contains 15 residues. The CDR3 sequence is CASSVPRDRGEKLFF. The CDR3 DNA follows: TGTGCCAGCAGCGTTCCCCGGGACAGGGGAGAAAAACTGTTTTTT.

This chain links TRBV11-3 with TRBJ2-1; a weak D match, TRBD1 (5 bases). The germline V gene has CDR1 SGHNT and CDR2 YENEEA. V lost 2 bases, J lost 2 bases, and 13 bases lay in between. This CDR3 spans 16 amino acids. The CDR3 DNA reads TGTGCCAGCAGCTTAAGGGGTGTAGGGCCCTACAATGAGCAGTTCTTC. Protein product: CASSLRGVGPYNEQFF.